This T cell receptor beta chain was documented in a study of cytomegalovirus exposure and HLA in healthy donors. Overall study findings and caveats: Later work associated more than 15,000 TCR beta sequences with HLA alleles at 0.05 false discovery rate.

Comment on this clone: The antigen is unknown.

V dropped 5 bases and J dropped 0; count of bases not matched to a gene: 5. This CDR3 spans 17 amino acids. Per germline, CDR1 SGHVS and CDR2 FNYEAQ. 60 Vbeta and 13 Jbeta primers were used in PCR. Clones were sequenced by immunoSEQ multiplex PCR, and TCRdb holds only the in-frame ones, with some missing. The profile shows about 150,000 clones, 80% of them singletons. The sample taken for sequencing was PBMCs. The V and J genes are TRBV7-6 and TRBJ2-2, with TRBD2 matching over 11 bases. This TCR derives from a woman aged 35 to 49 in good health and CMV-seronegative. CDR3 bases: TGTGCCAGCAGCCCCCGGACTAGCGGGTCGAACACCGGGGAGCTGTTTTTT. This codes for CASSPRTSGSNTGELFF.